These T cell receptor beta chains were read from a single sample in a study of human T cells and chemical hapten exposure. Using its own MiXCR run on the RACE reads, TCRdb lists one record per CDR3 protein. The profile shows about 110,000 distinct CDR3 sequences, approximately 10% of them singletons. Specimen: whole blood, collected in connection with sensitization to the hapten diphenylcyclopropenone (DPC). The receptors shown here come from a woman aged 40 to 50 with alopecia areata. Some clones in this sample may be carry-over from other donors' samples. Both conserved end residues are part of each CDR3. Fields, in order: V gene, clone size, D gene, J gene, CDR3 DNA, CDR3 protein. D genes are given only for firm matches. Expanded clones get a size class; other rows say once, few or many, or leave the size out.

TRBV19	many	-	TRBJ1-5	TGTGCCAGTAGTATTTCTAGGGAAGGCAATCAGCCCCAGCATTTT	CASSISREGNQPQHF
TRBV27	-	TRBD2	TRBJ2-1	TGTGCCAGCAGTTTGAGAGAATCGGGACTAGTCTCCTACAATGAGCAGTTCTTC	CASSLRESGLVSYNEQFF
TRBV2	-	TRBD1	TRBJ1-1	TGTGTCAGCAGGTTGGGACAGGCGACTGAAGCTTTCTTT	CVSRLGQATEAFF
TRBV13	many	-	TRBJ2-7	TGTGCCAGCAGCCGTACAGGGGGGGACGAGCAGTACTTC	CASSRTGGDEQYF
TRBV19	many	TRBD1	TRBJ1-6	TGTGCCAGTATGGGACAGGGGGCAAGGTCACCCCTCCACTTT	CASMGQGARSPLHF
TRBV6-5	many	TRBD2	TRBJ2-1	TGTGCCAGCAGCCCGGCCGGGACTAGTGTCTTCAATGAGCAGTTCTTC	CASSPAGTSVFNEQFF
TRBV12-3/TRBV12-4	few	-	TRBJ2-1	TGTGCCAGCACCCCCTCTTACTCCTACAATGAGCAGTTCTTC	CASTPSYSYNEQFF
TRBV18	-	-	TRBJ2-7	TGTGCCAGCTCACCACGGCTAACCGGGACGGCCTCAGAGCAGTACTTC	CASSPRLTGTASEQYF
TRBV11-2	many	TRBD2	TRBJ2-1	TGTGCCAGCAGCCCCCCCGGACTAGCGGGGGGGCATGAGCAGTTCTTC	CASSPPGLAGGHEQFF
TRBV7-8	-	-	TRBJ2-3	TGTGCCAGCAGCTTAGCGTTTGGTAGGCAGGGGCGCACAGATACGCAGTATTTT	CASSLAFGRQGRTDTQYF
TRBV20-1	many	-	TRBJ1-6	TGCAGTGCGAAGGGGCTAGTTTATTCACCCCTCCACTTT	CSAKGLVYSPLHF
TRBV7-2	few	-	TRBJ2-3	TGTGCCAGCAGAAGCAGCGCCACAGATACGCAGTATTTT	CASRSSATDTQYF
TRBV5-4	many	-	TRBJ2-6	TGTGCCAGCAGCTTGTCCCCACGGGGCGCGGGCTCTGGGGCCAACGTCCTGACTTTC	CASSLSPRGAGSGANVLTF
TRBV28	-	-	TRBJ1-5	TGTGTTACGACTGGGTATAGCAATCAGCCCCAGCATTTT	CVTTGYSNQPQHF
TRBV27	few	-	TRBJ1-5	TGTGCCAGCAGTTTATCGCGAACCCAGCCCCAGCATTTT	CASSLSRTQPQHF
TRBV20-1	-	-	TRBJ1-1	TGCAGTGCGCCCGTAACTTATGAAGCTTTCTTT	CSAPVTYEAFF
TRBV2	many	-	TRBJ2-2	TGTGCCAGCAGAGGTTTGGGGTTGTCCGGGGAGCTGTTTTTT	CASRGLGLSGELFF
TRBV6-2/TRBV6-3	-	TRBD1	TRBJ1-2	TGTGCCAGCAGCTATCGACAGGGGACTTCGCATGGCTACACCTTC	CASSYRQGTSHGYTF
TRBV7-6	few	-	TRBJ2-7	TGTGCCAGCAGCCTAGCGGGCAGGGGGCCCTACGAGCAGTACTTC	CASSLAGRGPYEQYF
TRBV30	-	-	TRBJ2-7	TGTGCCTGGAGTCCCAGGGTTGGAGAGCAGTACTTC	CAWSPRVGEQYF
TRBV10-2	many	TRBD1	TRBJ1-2	TGCGCCAGCAGTGAGTCAGGGGGACAGGCCTCAGGAGGCTACACCTTC	CASSESGGQASGGYTF
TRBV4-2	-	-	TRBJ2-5	TGTGCCAGCAGCCAAGATCTAGGGGGCCAAGAGACCCAGTACTTC	CASSQDLGGQETQYF
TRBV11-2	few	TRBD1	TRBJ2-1	TGTGCCAGCAGCACCCACCGGGACAGGGGAAATGAGCAGTTCTTC	CASSTHRDRGNEQFF
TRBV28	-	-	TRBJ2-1	TGTGCCAGCAGCCAATCCGTACCCGAGCAGTTCTTC	CASSQSVPEQFF
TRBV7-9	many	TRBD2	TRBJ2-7	TGTGCCAGCAGCTTAGGACTAGCGGTCGACGAGCAGTACTTC	CASSLGLAVDEQYF
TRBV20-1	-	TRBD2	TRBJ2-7	TGCAGTGCTGCGACTAGCGGCTCCTACGAGCAGTACTTC	CSAATSGSYEQYF
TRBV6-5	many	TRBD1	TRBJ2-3	TGTGCCAGCAGTCTAGGACAGGTCACAGATACGCAGTATTTT	CASSLGQVTDTQYF
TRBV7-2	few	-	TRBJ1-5	TGTGCCAGCAGAACCGGGACAACGAATCAGCCCCAGCATTTT	CASRTGTTNQPQHF
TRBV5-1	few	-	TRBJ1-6	TGCGCCAGCAGCTTGGGGTCAGTTAATTCACCCCTCCACTTT	CASSLGSVNSPLHF
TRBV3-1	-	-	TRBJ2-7	TGTGCCAGCAGCCCCAAGGAGGGCGAGCAGTACTTC	CASSPKEGEQYF
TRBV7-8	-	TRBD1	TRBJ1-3	TGTGCCAGCAGCATCAGACAGGGAGGAAACACCATATATTTT	CASSIRQGGNTIYF
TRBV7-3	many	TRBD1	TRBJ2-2	TGTGCCAGCAGCCCCAACCGACAGGGAGCCGGGGAGCTGTTTTTT	CASSPNRQGAGELFF
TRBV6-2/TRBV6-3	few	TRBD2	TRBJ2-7	TGTGCCAGCAGTCAGAGACGGGAGGCTTCGTACGAGCAGTACTTC	CASSQRREASYEQYF
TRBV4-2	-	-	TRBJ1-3	TGTGCCAGCAGCCAAGCGGGAAGCTCTGGAAACACCATATATTTT	CASSQAGSSGNTIYF
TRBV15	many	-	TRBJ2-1	TGTGCCACCAGCAGAGAACGGGGGTTCTCCTACAATGAGCAGTTCTTC	CATSRERGFSYNEQFF
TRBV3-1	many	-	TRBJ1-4	TGTGCCAGCAGCCAAGCAACCGTAAATGAAAAACTGTTTTTT	CASSQATVNEKLFF
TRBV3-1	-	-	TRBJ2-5	TGTGCCAGCAGCCCCCAGACAGTCCTCTTCGGGAAAGAGACCCAGTACTTC	CASSPQTVLFGKETQYF
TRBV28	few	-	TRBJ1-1	TGTGCCAGCAGTTGGGAGTCAGGCACTGAAGCTTTCTTT	CASSWESGTEAFF
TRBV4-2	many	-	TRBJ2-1	TGTGCCAGCAGCCAAGACCTCCTTGGGAACAATGAGCAGTTCTTC	CASSQDLLGNNEQFF
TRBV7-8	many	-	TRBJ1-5	TGTGCCAGCAGCTTAGACGCCCAGGTCAAGGGGCCCCAGCATTTT	CASSLDAQVKGPQHF
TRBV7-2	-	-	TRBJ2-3	TGTGCCAGCAGCCCTTTCAGGTCCACAGATACGCAGTATTTT	CASSPFRSTDTQYF